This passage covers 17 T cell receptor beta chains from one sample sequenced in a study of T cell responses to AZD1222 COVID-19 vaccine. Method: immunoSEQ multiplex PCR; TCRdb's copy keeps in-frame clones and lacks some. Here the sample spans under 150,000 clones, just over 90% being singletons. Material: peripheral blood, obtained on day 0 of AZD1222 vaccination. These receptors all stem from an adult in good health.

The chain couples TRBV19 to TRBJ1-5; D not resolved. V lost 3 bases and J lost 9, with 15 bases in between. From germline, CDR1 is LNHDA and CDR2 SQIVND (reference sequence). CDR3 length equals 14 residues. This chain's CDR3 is CASSMAARDRPQHF. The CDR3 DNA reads TGTGCCAGTAGTATGGCCGCGAGGGATCGGCCCCAGCATTTT.

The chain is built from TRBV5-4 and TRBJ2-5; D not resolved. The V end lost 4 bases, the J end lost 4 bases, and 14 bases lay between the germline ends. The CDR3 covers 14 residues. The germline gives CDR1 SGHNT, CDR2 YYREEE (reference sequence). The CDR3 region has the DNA TGTGCCAGCAGCCTTCGGACCCAATCAGAGACCCAGTACTTC. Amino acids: CASSLRTQSETQYF.

The CDR3 nucleotides are TGTGCCAGCAGCCTCTCTAGCGAGTGGGACAATGAGCAGTTCTTC. It specifies CASSLSSEWDNEQFF. This chain joins TRBV3-1 (or the pseudogene TRBV3-2) and TRBJ2-1; TRBD2 is a possible D gene (6 bases). This CDR3 spans 15 amino acids. The V end lost 4 bases, the J end lost 5 bases, and 15 bases lay between the germline ends. Germline V gene data show CDR1 as LGHDT and CDR2 as YNNKEL (reference sequence).

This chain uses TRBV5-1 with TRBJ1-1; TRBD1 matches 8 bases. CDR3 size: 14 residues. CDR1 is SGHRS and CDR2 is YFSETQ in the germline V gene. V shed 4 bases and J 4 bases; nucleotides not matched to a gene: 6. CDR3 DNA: TGCGCCAGCAGCCCAAAGACAGGGGTCACTGAAGCTTTCTTT. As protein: CASSPKTGVTEAFF.

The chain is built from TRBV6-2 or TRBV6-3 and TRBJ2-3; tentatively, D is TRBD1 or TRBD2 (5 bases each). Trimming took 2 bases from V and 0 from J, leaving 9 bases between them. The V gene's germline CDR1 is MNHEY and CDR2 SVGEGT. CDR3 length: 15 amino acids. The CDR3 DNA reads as TGTGCCAGCAGTTACCCGGGGCTTAGCACAGATACGCAGTATTTT. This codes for CASSYPGLSTDTQYF.

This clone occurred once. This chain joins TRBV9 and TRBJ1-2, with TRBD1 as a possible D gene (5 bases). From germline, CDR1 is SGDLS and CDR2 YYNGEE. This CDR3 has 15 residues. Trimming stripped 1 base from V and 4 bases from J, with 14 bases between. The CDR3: CASSVSGTGSYGYTF. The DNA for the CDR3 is TGTGCCAGCAGCGTATCCGGGACCGGGAGCTATGGCTACACCTTC.

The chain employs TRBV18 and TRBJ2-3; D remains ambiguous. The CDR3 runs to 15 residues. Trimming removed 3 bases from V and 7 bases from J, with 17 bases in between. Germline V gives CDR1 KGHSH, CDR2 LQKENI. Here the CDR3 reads CASSPNTNHPNTQYF. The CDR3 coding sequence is TGTGCCAGCTCACCCAACACTAACCACCCCAATACGCAGTATTTT.

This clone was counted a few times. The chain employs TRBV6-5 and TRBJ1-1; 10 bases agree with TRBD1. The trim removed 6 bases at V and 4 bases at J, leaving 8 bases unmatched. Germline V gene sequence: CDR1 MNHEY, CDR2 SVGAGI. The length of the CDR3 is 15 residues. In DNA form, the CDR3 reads TGTGCCAGCAGGCCCCGACAGGGGGCGGGCACTGAAGCTTTCTTT. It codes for CASRPRQGAGTEAFF.

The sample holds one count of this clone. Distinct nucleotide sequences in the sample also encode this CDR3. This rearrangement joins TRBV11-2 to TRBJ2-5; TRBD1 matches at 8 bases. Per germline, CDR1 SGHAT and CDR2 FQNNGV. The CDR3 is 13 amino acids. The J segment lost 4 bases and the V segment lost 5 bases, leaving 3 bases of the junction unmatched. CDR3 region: CASSRDRGETQYF. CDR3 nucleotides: TGTGCCAGCAGCCGAGACAGGGGAGAGACCCAGTACTTC.

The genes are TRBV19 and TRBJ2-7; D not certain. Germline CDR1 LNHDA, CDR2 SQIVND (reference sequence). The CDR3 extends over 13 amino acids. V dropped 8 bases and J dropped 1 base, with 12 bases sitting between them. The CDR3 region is CASSPGDSYEQYF. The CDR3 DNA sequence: TGTGCCAGTTCCCCTGGGGATTCCTACGAGCAGTACTTC.

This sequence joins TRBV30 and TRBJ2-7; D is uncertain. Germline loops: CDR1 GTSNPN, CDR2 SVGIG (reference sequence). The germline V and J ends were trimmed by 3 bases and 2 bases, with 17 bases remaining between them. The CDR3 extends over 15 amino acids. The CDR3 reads CAWRGKGRSAYEQYF. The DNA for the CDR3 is TGTGCCTGGAGAGGAAAAGGACGATCCGCCTACGAGCAGTACTTC.

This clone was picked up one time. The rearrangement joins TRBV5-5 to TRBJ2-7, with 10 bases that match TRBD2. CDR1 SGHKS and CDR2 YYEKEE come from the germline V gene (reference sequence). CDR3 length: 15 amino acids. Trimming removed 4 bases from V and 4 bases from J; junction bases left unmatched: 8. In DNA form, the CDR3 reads TGTGCCAGCAGCACCGTGGGAGCGGGGGGGTACGAGCAGTACTTC. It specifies CASSTVGAGGYEQYF.

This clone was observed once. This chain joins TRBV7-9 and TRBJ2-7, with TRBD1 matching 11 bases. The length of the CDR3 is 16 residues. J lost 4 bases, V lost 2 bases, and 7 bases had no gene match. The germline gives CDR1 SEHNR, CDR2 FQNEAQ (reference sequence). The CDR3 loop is CASSLTGQGVRYEQYF. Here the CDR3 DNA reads TGTGCCAGCAGCTTAACGGGACAGGGGGTTCGGTACGAGCAGTACTTC.

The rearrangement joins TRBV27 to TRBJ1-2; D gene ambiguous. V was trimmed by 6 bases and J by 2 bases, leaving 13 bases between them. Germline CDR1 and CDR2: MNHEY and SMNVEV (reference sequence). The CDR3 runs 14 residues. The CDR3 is CASSSLGSNYGYTF. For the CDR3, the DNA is TGTGCCAGCAGCTCTTTGGGCAGCAACTATGGCTACACCTTC.

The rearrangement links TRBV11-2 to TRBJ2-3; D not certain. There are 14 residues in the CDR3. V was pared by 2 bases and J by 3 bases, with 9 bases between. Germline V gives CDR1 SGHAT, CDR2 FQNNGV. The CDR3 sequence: CASSLRRSTDTQYF. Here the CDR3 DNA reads TGTGCCAGCAGCTTACGTAGGTCGACAGATACGCAGTATTTT. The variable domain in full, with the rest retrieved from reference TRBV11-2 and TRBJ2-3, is EAGVAQSPRYKIIEKRQSVAFWCNPISGHATLYWYQQILGQGPKLLIQFQNNGVVDDSQLPKDRFSAERLKGVDSTLKIQPAKLEDSAVYLCASSLRRSTDTQYFGPGTRLTVL.

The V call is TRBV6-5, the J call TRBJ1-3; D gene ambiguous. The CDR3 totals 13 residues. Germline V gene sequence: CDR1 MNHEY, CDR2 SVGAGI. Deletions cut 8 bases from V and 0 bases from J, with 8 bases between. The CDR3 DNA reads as TGTGCCAGCCGGACCCACTCTGGAAACACCATATATTTT. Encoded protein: CASRTHSGNTIYF.

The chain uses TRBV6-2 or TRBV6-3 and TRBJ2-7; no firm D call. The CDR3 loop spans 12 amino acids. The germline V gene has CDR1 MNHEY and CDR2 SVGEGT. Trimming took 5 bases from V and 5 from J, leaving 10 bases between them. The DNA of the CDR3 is TGTGCCAGCAGTCTTTATAGGGACGAGCAGTACTTC. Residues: CASSLYRDEQYF.